Following are 21 T cell receptor beta chains from one sample sequenced in a study of T cells in Graves' hyperthyroidism and ophthalmopathy. TCR beta CDR3 regions were amplified from RNA transcripts. The study used the HTBI primer set for a first-round RT-PCR of the TCR CDR3. MiXCR was run by TCRdb on the multiplex PCR reads, yielding one entry per CDR3 protein. In the table there are approximately 360,000 distinct CDR3 sequences, around 25% of which are singletons. The sequencing input was blood. The source is a man aged 50 to 60 with Graves' hyperthyroidism.

CDR3 region: CATSRVAGNTEAFF. The CDR3 DNA sequence: TGTGCCACCAGCAGAGTAGCGGGGAACACTGAAGCTTTCTTT. The chain is built from TRBV15 and TRBJ1-1; the D is unclear. V lost 1 base and J lost 1, with 7 bases in between. Germline V lookup: CDR1 LNHNV, CDR2 YYDKDF (reference sequence). This CDR3 is built from 14 residues.

This chain uses TRBV10-1 with TRBJ1-2, with D tentatively TRBD1 (6 bases). Per germline, CDR1 WNHNN and CDR2 SYGVQD (reference sequence). This CDR3 is built from 14 residues. The V and J ends lost 8 bases and 2 bases respectively, with 15 bases between them. In nucleotides, the CDR3 is TGCGCCAGCGGGGGCAGGGTGGGCAACTATGGCTACACCTTC. It codes for CASGGRVGNYGYTF.

Only a few counts were recorded for this clonotype. This chain connects TRBV20-1 to TRBJ2-3; D may be TRBD2 (6 bases). This CDR3 spans 15 amino acids. V was shortened by 5 bases and J by 2 bases, with 17 bases between the two germline ends. The germline gives CDR1 DFQATT, CDR2 SNEGSKA (reference sequence). The CDR3 nucleotides read TGCAGTGCTTGCCGGGACTCGCGATTCACAGATACGCAGTATTTT. Translated: CSACRDSRFTDTQYF.

This clonotype appeared many times. J is TRBJ2-7 and V is TRBV7-2; 10 bases line up with TRBD1. V shed 2 bases, J shed 5 bases, and the junction held 6 bases outside the gene matches. The CDR3 runs to 15 residues. Germline V gene lookup returns CDR1 SGHTA and CDR2 FQGNSA. The DNA for the CDR3 is TGTGCCAGCAGCTTACTGGGACAGGGGTTGAACGAGCAGTACTTC. The encoded protein is CASSLLGQGLNEQYF.

This clonotype has more than one count but fewer than ten. The chain employs TRBV6-1 and TRBJ2-2; D is unresolved. Germline V gives CDR1 MNHNS, CDR2 SASEGT. Trimming took 5 bases from V and 2 from J, leaving 12 bases between them. The CDR3 is 15 residues long. The CDR3 bases are TGTGCCAGCAGTCTTTGGAATACAAACACCGGGGAGCTGTTTTTT. Its translation is CASSLWNTNTGELFF.

CDR3 coding DNA: TGTGCTTCCGGGACAGATTACTACGAGCAGTACTTC. Its translation: CASGTDYYEQYF. The chain recombines TRBV25-1 with TRBJ2-7; 7 nucleotides line up with TRBD1. Germline CDR1 reads MGHDK; CDR2 reads SYGVNS. This CDR3 is built from 12 residues.

Many counts were recorded for this clonotype. The V call is TRBV11-2, the J call TRBJ2-1; 8 bases are a match to TRBD2. In germline, CDR1 is SGHAT, CDR2 FQNNGV. CDR3 length: 15 residues. V gave up 2 bases and J gave up 4 bases; unmatched junction bases: 4. The CDR3 DNA reads TGTGCCAGCAGCTTAAGGAGCGGGGGTTACAATGAGCAGTTCTTC. Translated, it gives CASSLRSGGYNEQFF.

CDR3 nucleotides: TGTGCCACCAGTGACCCCACGACTAGCGTCAATGAGCAGTTCTTC. It encodes CATSDPTTSVNEQFF. The chain carries TRBV24-1 and TRBJ2-1, with 8 bases lining up with TRBD2. V dropped 4 bases and J dropped 6; count of bases not matched to a gene: 7. The CDR3 extends over 15 amino acids. Germline CDR1 reads KGHDR; CDR2 reads SFDVKD.

This clonotype has at least ten counts. The chain joins TRBV11-2 to TRBJ2-7; TRBD1 might be the D (6 bases). The CDR3 is made up of 14 amino acids. The V end lost 1 base, the J end lost 0 bases, and 7 bases lay between the germline ends. Germline lookup yields CDR1 SGHAT and CDR2 FQNNGV. CDR3: CASSLGDISYEQYF. CDR3 nucleotide sequence: TGTGCCAGCAGCTTAGGGGACATCTCCTACGAGCAGTACTTC.

The chain combines TRBV19 with TRBJ1-5; D gene ambiguous. Germline CDR1 reads LNHDA; CDR2 reads SQIVND (reference sequence). The V gene lost 7 bases and the J gene lost 5 bases, with 12 bases spanning the gap. CDR3 length: 13 amino acids. The CDR3 nucleotides read TGTGCCAGTAAGTTAGGCTCCGATCAGCCCCAGCATTTT. Protein sequence: CASKLGSDQPQHF.

This clonotype has only a few counts. The genes are TRBV19 and TRBJ1-1; D may be TRBD1 (6 bases). The CDR3 has 13 amino acids. V was clipped by 1 base and J by 11 bases, with 14 bases between them. Germline loops: CDR1 LNHDA, CDR2 SQIVND (reference sequence). DNA of the CDR3: TGTGCCAGTAGTATAGGGGTAACAGGGAAGGCTTTCTTT. Protein: CASSIGVTGKAFF.

This clonotype was seen only a few times. This chain links TRBV19 with TRBJ2-3; D not certain. The CDR3 extends over 14 amino acids. Trimming cost V 3 bases and J 0 bases, with 7 bases left between them. Germline CDR1 LNHDA, CDR2 SQIVND (reference sequence). Written as DNA, the CDR3 is TGTGCCAGTAGTATCCGACGTAGCACAGATACGCAGTATTTT. Its protein is CASSIRRSTDTQYF.

This clonotype was seen more than once but under ten times. The V gene is TRBV11-2, the J gene TRBJ2-4, with no clear D. This CDR3 spans 15 amino acids. Per the germline V gene, CDR1 is SGHAT and CDR2 is FQNNGV. Trimming shortened V by 1 base and J by 1 base, and 8 bases separated the two germline ends. CDR3 DNA sequence: TGTGCCAGCAGCTTAGTTGCAGGTGCCAAAAACATTCAGTACTTC. Translation gives CASSLVAGAKNIQYF.

The chain uses TRBV20-1 and TRBJ2-7; 15 bases line up with TRBD2. CDR1 is DFQATT, CDR2 SNEGSKA, per germline (reference sequence). The CDR3 covers 16 residues. J gave up 2 bases and V 3 bases, and 5 bases lay outside the gene matches. CDR3 bases: TGCAGTGCTAGTTCGGGACTAGCGGGGGGAACCTACGAGCAGTACTTC. Translation: CSASSGLAGGTYEQYF.

The chain has TRBV6-5 and TRBJ1-5; 8 bases fit TRBD1. This CDR3 has 16 amino acids. Trimming cost V 2 bases and J 0 bases; bases outside gene matches: 3. Per the germline V gene, CDR1 is MNHEY and CDR2 is SVGAGI. The CDR3 nucleotides read TGTGCCAGCAGTTACGGACAGGGCGGTAGCAATCAGCCCCAGCATTTT. It specifies CASSYGQGGSNQPQHF.

The V gene is TRBV2, the J gene TRBJ2-2; the D gene is possibly TRBD1 (5 bases). CDR3 length: 14 residues. Deletions cut 6 bases from V and 2 bases from J, with 10 bases between. Germline values: CDR1 SNHLY, CDR2 FYNNEI. This chain's CDR3 is CASRDWGNTGELFF. CDR3 DNA sequence: TGTGCCAGCAGGGATTGGGGCAACACCGGGGAGCTGTTTTTT.

Ten or more counts support this clonotype. The chain employs TRBV12-3 or TRBV12-4 and TRBJ2-7, with TRBD2 as a possible D gene (6 bases). V was clipped by 6 bases and J by 7 bases, with 22 bases between them. The CDR3 sequence is 15 residues long. In DNA form, the CDR3 reads TGTGCCAGCAGGCCCCTTGCGGGGAACGGCGGGGAGCAGTACTTC. It is translated as CASRPLAGNGGEQYF.

The sample holds many counts of this clonotype. V and J are TRBV28 and TRBJ2-7, with TRBD1 matching over 7 bases. Germline CDR1 reads MDHEN; CDR2 reads SYDVKM. This CDR3 has 14 amino acids. V lost 10 bases to trimming and J lost 6 bases; unmatched junction nucleotides: 15. CDR3 protein: CATSQRPRGREQYF. In DNA, the CDR3 is TGTGCCACCTCGCAGCGGCCGAGGGGGCGCGAGCAGTACTTC.

V usage is TRBV20-1 and J usage is TRBJ2-5, with 7 bases fitting TRBD1. J lost 0 bases, V lost 1 base, and 5 bases had no gene match. The CDR3 is 15 residues long. Per germline, CDR1 DFQATT and CDR2 SNEGSKA (reference sequence). The CDR3 loop is CSARVLGTDQETQYF. The CDR3 DNA sequence: TGCAGTGCTAGAGTCCTGGGGACAGACCAAGAGACCCAGTACTTC.

This clonotype showed up many times. The chain joins TRBV27 to TRBJ2-7; D call uncertain. Trimming removed 5 bases from V and 0 bases from J, with 11 bases in between. Looked up from germline, CDR1 is MNHEY and CDR2 is SMNVEV (reference sequence). There are 14 residues in the CDR3. The CDR3 protein is CASSPQVLSYEQYF. As DNA, the CDR3 is TGTGCCAGCAGTCCCCAAGTCCTCTCCTACGAGCAGTACTTC.

The chain combines TRBV6-7 with TRBJ2-1; 7 nucleotides match TRBD1. TRBV6-7 carries the ORF label, with uncertain function. The CDR3 consists of 16 residues. J was trimmed by 6 bases and V by 5 bases; bases with no gene match: 13. The CDR3 DNA reads TGTGCCAGCAGTCCTTCGACAGGGTTGGATTCCAATGAGCAGTTCTTC. It is translated as CASSPSTGLDSNEQFF.